Shown below are 12 T cell receptor beta chains from a single sample sequenced in a study of cytomegalovirus exposure and HLA in healthy donors. PCR primers comprised 60 Vbeta and 13 Jbeta primers. Only in-frame clones appear in the TCRdb table, and some are missing; sequencing was by immunoSEQ multiplex PCR. The table records approximately 220,000 clones, 82% of them present only once. The sequencing sample was made of PBMCs. The receptors derive from a man in his forties in good health and CMV-seropositive.

The chain uses TRBV27 and TRBJ2-7, with a tentative D call TRBD2 (7 bases). Trimming removed 0 bases from V and 2 bases from J, with 11 bases in between. The CDR3 runs 15 residues. CDR1 and CDR2 (germline): MNHEY, SMNVEV (reference sequence). The CDR3 region has the DNA TGTGCCAGCAGTTTATCAGGGGGGGGGACCTACGAGCAGTACGTC. Translating gives CASSLSGGGTYEQYV.

This clone occurred a few times. The chain carries TRBV30 and TRBJ2-5; possibly TRBD1 for D (6 bases). This CDR3 contains 12 residues. The germline V gene encodes CDR1 GTSNPN and CDR2 SVGIG (reference sequence). V gave up 2 bases and J gave up 4 bases, with 8 bases separating them. DNA of the CDR3: TGTGCCTGGAGTCAACAGGGAGAGACCCAGTACTTC. Its protein is CAWSQQGETQYF.

The chain links TRBV4-1 to TRBJ1-5, with 12 bases fitting TRBD1. This CDR3 region has 18 residues. Trimming cost V 1 base and J 6 bases; bases outside gene matches: 10. The germline gives CDR1 MGHRA, CDR2 YSYEKL. The CDR3 is CASSQVPGQGAKAQPQHF. CDR3 DNA: TGCGCCAGCAGCCAAGTCCCGGGACAGGGGGCGAAAGCTCAGCCCCAGCATTTT.

The chain links TRBV28 to TRBJ2-7; the match to TRBD2 covers 10 bases. Looked up from germline, CDR1 is MDHEN and CDR2 is SYDVKM. Unmatched junction bases numbered 3, after V lost 6 bases and J lost 1 base. This CDR3 is built from 14 residues. This CDR3 is CASSDSGGSYEQYV. The DNA for the CDR3 is TGTGCCAGCAGCGATAGCGGGGGGTCCTACGAGCAGTACGTC.

This clone was found a few times. The rearrangement uses TRBV4-1 and TRBJ2-4; 9 bases are shared with TRBD2. This CDR3 contains 16 residues. Germline V gene data show CDR1 as MGHRA and CDR2 as YSYEKL. Unmatched junction bases numbered 4, after V lost 3 bases and J lost 1 base. The DNA of the CDR3 is TGCGCCAGCAGCCAGGGGGGACTAGCTGCCAAAAACATTCAGTACTTC. Its protein product is CASSQGGLAAKNIQYF.

V is TRBV6-5 and J is TRBJ2-3, with a tentative D call TRBD2 (5 bases). Between the trimmed V and J ends, which lost 2 bases and 5 bases, there was a span of 5 bases. The CDR3 length is 12 residues. The germline CDR1 and CDR2 sequences are MNHEY and SVGAGI. CDR3 in amino acids: CASSYEGDTQYF. CDR3 in DNA: TGTGCCAGCAGTTACGAGGGAGATACGCAGTATTTT.

As concerns this clone: The junction departs from the called germline gene at one end, perhaps through a read error. This chain uses TRBV7-9 with TRBJ1-1; TRBD1 matches at 11 bases. Germline loops: CDR1 SEHNR, CDR2 FQNEAQ (reference sequence). The CDR3 totals 14 residues. The CDR3 DNA reads TGTTCCAGCAGCTTTGGGGGACAGGGGGCTGAAGCTTTCTTT. Encoded protein: CSSSFGGQGAEAFF. The complete variable domain, with remaining parts taken from reference TRBV7-9 and TRBJ1-1, reads DTGVSQNPRHKITKRGQNVTFRCDPISEHNRLYWYRQTLGQGPEFLTYFQNEAQLEKSRLLSDRFSAERPKGSFSTLEIQRTEQGDSAMYLCSSSFGGQGAEAFFGQGTRLTVV.

The rearrangement joins TRBV7-2 to TRBJ2-5, with TRBD2 matching 11 bases. This CDR3 comprises 15 residues. Looked up from germline, CDR1 is SGHTA and CDR2 is FQGNSA. Trimming at V came to 2 bases and at J to 5 bases, leaving 4 bases not matched to a gene. CDR3 sequence: CASSLTSGSVETQYF. As DNA, the CDR3 is TGTGCCAGCAGCTTAACTAGCGGGAGTGTGGAGACCCAGTACTTC.

The V and J genes are TRBV6-1 and TRBJ2-1, with 10 bases lining up with TRBD1. This CDR3 contains 16 residues. CDR1 and CDR2 (germline): MNHNS, SASEGT. The V and J ends lost 4 bases and 2 bases, in that order; junction bases with no gene match: 5. DNA for the CDR3: TGTGCCAGCAGTGCCTCCGGGACAGGGGCCTACAATGAGCAGTTCTTC. Residues: CASSASGTGAYNEQFF.

This sequence joins TRBV7-8 and TRBJ2-7; D is possibly TRBD2 (5 bases). V was cut by 2 bases and J by 4 bases, with 15 bases left in between. Germline loops: CDR1 SGHVS, CDR2 FQNEAQ. This CDR3 contains 15 residues. The CDR3 nucleotides are TGTGCCAGCAGCTTATTTTCGGGAACACTTTACGAGCAGTACTTC. It translates to CASSLFSGTLYEQYF.

The CDR3 sequence: CASSLGTSGYYEQYV. For the CDR3, the DNA is TGCGCCAGCAGCTTGGGGACTAGCGGGTACTACGAGCAGTACGTC. This chain joins TRBV5-1 and TRBJ2-7, with 11 bases lining up with TRBD2. Trimming cost V 0 bases and J 3 bases; bases outside gene matches: 2. Germline lookup yields CDR1 SGHRS and CDR2 YFSETQ. The CDR3 contains 15 residues.

The V gene is TRBV19, the J gene TRBJ1-2; 7 nucleotides agree with TRBD1. Unmatched junction bases numbered 9, after V lost 5 bases and J lost 0 bases. CDR3 length: 16 residues. Looked up from germline, CDR1 is LNHDA and CDR2 is SQIVND (reference sequence). For the CDR3, the DNA is TGTGCCAGTAGTCCCGTCGGACAGGAAGCTAACTATGGCTACACCTTC. Translation gives CASSPVGQEANYGYTF.